The text below deals with one T cell receptor (beta chain). This clonotype was counted only a few times. The antigen it binds to is not known. Base qualities are not at hand, and no much larger clone is one base apart. Taken with the paper, the label for time point translates to: healthy volunteer bleed at 2 weeks. Total RNA was isolated from unfractionated whole blood collected in Tempus Blood RNA tubes. Roughly 5 healthy volunteers acted as controls for TCR sequencing and had blood drawn at day 0, 2 weeks and 6 weeks. Receptor libraries were prepared by RACE. The sample was run on a NextSeq 500. During library preparation, unique molecular identifiers were attached to individual cDNA molecules so that TCRs could be counted in a quantitative, reproducible way. Per the original workflow: Samples had a median of about 96,000 TCRs, with a range from about 23,224 to 700,000. V, J and CDR3 annotation of the TCR reads was carried out using the Decombinator software suite. For PS versus PT1 abundance plots, all samples were subsampled to the same number of TCRs (28,000). TCRs were defined as expanded if absent before sensitization and observed at least eight times at the 2-week time point. TCRdb handled the public reads itself, with Q25 trimming in fastp and clone calling in MiXCR, and kept productive beta chains. Each entry merges the rows of one CDR3 protein and shows their most common DNA and genes. For this entry, the V and J calls and clone size follow TCRdb and not the study's own pipeline. The sample table records more than 70,000 distinct CDR3 sequences; just under 9% of these occur just once. The ten largest clones take up around 3% of the sample.

The sample comes from a study of human T cells and chemical hapten exposure (dated by TCRdb to the early 2020s). Turning to the overall study: Libraries were combined into a pool for sequencing, and differences in TCR yield between samples came mainly from small differences in library volumes within the pool. Peripheral blood TCR repertoire changes were tracked in vivo in alopecia patients during primary and secondary sensitization to the hapten diphenylcyclopropenone (DPC). For every blood RNA sample, sequencing covered both the TCR alpha and TCR beta chains.

According to the germline V gene (reference sequence), CDR1 reads DFQATT and CDR2 reads SNEGSKA. From its cysteine to its phenylalanine, the CDR3 spans 15 amino acids. The DNA shown is the 45-base CDR3, in frame from base 1. Compared with germline, V lacks 0 bases and J lacks 5 bases; bases without a gene match: 8. General findings and caveats noted by the study authors: Repeated subsampling changed both the strength of the expansion versus patch-test correlation and the threshold at which the correlation became significant. No change with DPC sensitization was found in the number of TCRs above 1 in 1000 frequency, and no evidence of global repertoire structure alterations was found.

This chain joins TRBV20-1 to TRBJ1-2; the junction holds 8 bases that match TRBD1. The sample consisted of whole blood. The TCR originated in a female donor in good health. Some clones in this sample may be carry-over from other donors' samples. The CDR3: CSARDPGQGKYGYTF. The DNA reads TGCAGTGCTAGAGATCCCGGACAGGGAAAGTATGGCTACACCTTC.